This T cell receptor beta chain comes out of a study of blood T cells in healthy people across ages. With a J-beta primer mix and a sample-barcoded 5' primer, a second PCR ran 7 to 11 cycles. Each cDNA molecule was tagged by a template-switch adaptor with 12 random nucleotides. TCRdb re-called the 5' RACE reads with MiXCR, one entry per CDR3 protein. The sample holds about 540,000 distinct CDR3 sequences, 20% to 30% seen once. V lost 7 bases and J lost 0, with 13 bases in between. This CDR3 region has 15 residues. On this clonotype itself: Its target is not known.

Study-wide findings and caveats: Conclusively comparing naive with antigen-experienced cells was impossible with unsorted PBMCs.

These data also formed part of another study, on T cells of mothers and their children. From that second work: The people who donated were a few healthy Caucasian mothers and their six children. Second-PCR primer M1S introduced sample barcodes and 2-4 random nucleotides.

Material: blood. The rearrangement links TRBV12-3 or TRBV12-4 to TRBJ1-3; maybe TRBD1 (5 bases). The clonotype was recovered from a boy aged 5-17 years in good health. As DNA, the CDR3 is TGTGCCAGCACCCCGGGGGGGAGCTCTGGAAACACCATATATTTT. Translating gives CASTPGGSSGNTIYF.